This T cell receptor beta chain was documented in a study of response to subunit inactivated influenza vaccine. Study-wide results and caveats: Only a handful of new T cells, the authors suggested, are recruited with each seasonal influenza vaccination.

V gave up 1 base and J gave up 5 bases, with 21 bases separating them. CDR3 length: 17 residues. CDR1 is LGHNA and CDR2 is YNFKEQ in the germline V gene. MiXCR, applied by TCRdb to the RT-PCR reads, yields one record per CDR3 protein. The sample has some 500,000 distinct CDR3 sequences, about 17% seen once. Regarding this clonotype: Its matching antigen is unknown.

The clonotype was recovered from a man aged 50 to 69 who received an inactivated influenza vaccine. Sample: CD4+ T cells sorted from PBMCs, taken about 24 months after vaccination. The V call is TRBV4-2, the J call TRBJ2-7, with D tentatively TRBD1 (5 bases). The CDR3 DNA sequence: TGTGCCAGCAGCCAAGTTCCTGACAGCGTCTCACCCCACGAGCAGTACTTC. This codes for CASSQVPDSVSPHEQYF.